This T cell receptor (beta chain) was recovered during a study of graft-versus-host responses after intestinal transplantation. The assay was immunoSEQ multiplex PCR, and TCRdb's table has in-frame clones only and misses some. The data show 70,000 to 95,000 clones, roughly 91% seen once. Deletions cut 3 bases from V and 3 bases from J, with 18 bases between. CDR3 length equals 16 residues. Germline CDR1 SGHRS, CDR2 YFSETQ. In this sample, this clone turned up once. Its antigen remains unidentified. The chain recombines TRBV5-1 with TRBJ1-1; no clear D. The receptor was isolated from a human donor who was the organ donor for an intestinal transplant. This specimen consisted of unstimulated CD8+ T cells sorted from spleen or lymph node cells, obtained before transplant. The CDR3 loop is CASSWGETGGYTEAFF. CDR3 DNA sequence: TGCGCCAGCAGCTGGGGAGAGACGGGAGGGTACACTGAAGCTTTCTTT. The whole variable domain, remainder taken from reference TRBV5-1 and TRBJ1-1, is KAGVTQTPRYLIKTRGQQVTLSCSPISGHRSVSWYQQTPGQGLQFLFEYFSETQRNKGNFPGRFSGRQFSNSRSEMNVSTLELGDSALYLCASSWGETGGYTEAFFGQGTRLTVV.